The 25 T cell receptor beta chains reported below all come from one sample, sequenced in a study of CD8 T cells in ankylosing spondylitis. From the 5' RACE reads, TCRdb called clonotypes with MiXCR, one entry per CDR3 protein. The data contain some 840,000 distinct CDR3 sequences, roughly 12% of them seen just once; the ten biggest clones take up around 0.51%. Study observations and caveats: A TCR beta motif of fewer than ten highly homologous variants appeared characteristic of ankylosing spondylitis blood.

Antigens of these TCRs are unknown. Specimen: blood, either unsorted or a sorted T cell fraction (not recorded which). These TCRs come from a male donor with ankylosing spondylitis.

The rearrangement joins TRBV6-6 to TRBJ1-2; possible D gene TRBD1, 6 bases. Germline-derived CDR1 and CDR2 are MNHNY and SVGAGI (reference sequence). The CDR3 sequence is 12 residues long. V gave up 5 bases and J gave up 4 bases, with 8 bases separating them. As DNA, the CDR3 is TGTGCCAGCAGTATGGACAGCTATGGCTACACCTTC. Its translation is CASSMDSYGYTF.

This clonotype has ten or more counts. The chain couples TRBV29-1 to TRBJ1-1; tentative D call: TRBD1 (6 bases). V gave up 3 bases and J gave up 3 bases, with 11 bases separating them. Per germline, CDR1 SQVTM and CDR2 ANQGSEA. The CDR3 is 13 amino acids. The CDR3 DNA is TGCAGCGTTGACATTACAGGGTACACTGAAGCTTTCTTT. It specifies CSVDITGYTEAFF.

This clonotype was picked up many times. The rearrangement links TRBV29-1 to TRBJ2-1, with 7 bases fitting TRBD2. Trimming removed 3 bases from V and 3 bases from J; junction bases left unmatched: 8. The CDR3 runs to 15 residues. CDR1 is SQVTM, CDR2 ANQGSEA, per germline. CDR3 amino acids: CSVEEGREFYNEQFF. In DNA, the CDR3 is TGCAGCGTTGAGGAGGGGAGGGAGTTCTACAATGAGCAGTTCTTC.

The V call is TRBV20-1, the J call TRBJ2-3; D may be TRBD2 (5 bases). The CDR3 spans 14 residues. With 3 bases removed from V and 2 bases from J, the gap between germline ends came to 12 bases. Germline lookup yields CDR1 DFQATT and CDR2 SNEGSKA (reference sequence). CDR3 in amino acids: CSARRGPFTDTQYF. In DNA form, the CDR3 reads TGCAGTGCTAGGCGCGGGCCTTTCACAGATACGCAGTATTTT.

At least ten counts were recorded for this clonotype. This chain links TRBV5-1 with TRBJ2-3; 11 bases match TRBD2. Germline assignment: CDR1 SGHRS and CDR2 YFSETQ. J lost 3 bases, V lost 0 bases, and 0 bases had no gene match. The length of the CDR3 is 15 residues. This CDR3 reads CASSLGTSGTDTQYF. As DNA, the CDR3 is TGCGCCAGCAGCTTGGGGACTAGCGGGACAGATACGCAGTATTTT. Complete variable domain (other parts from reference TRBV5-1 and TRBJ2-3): KAGVTQTPRYLIKTRGQQVTLSCSPISGHRSVSWYQQTPGQGLQFLFEYFSETQRNKGNFPGRFSGRQFSNSRSEMNVSTLELGDSALYLCASSLGTSGTDTQYFGPGTRLTVL.

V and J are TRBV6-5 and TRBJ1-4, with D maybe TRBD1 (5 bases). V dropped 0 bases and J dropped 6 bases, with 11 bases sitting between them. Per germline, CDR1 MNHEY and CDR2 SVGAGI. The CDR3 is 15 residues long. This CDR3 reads CASSYSGTADEKLFF. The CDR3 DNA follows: TGTGCCAGCAGTTACTCTGGGACTGCCGATGAAAAACTGTTTTTT.

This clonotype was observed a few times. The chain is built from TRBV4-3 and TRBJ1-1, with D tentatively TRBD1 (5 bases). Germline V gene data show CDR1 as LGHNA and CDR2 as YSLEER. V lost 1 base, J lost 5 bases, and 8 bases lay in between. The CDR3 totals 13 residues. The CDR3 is CASSQVRQTEAFF. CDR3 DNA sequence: TGCGCCAGCAGCCAAGTACGACAGACTGAAGCTTTCTTT.

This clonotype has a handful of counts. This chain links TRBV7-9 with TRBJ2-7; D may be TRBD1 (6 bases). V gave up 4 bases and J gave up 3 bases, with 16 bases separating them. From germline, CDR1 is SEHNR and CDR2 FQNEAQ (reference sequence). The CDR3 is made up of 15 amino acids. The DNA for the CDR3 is TGTGCCAGCAGCTCTCCCGGCAGGGGATACTACGAGCAGTACTTC. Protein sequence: CASSSPGRGYYEQYF.

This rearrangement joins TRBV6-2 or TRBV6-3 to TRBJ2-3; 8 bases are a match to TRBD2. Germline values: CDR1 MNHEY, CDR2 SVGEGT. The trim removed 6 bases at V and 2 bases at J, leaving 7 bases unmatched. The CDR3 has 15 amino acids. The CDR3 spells CASRRGTRNTDTQYF. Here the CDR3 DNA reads TGTGCCAGCAGGAGGGGGACTAGGAACACAGATACGCAGTATTTT.

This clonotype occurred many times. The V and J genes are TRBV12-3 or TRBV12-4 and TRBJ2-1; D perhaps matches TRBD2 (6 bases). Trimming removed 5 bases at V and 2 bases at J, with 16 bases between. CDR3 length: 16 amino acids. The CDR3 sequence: CASSARRTNTYNEQFF. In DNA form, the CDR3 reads TGTGCCAGCAGTGCCCGGAGGACTAACACCTACAATGAGCAGTTCTTC.

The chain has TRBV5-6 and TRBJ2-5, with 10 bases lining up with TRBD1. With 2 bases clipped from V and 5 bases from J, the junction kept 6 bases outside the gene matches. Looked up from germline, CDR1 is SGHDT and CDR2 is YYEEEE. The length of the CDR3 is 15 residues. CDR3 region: CASSFLTGGMETQYF. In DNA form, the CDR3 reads TGTGCCAGCAGCTTCTTGACAGGGGGCATGGAGACCCAGTACTTC.

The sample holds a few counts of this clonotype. In DNA form, the CDR3 reads TGCAGCGTTGAGGACCCCCTGGGAGGGTGGGTCTATGGCTACACCTTC. Its protein is CSVEDPLGGWVYGYTF. The chain is built from TRBV29-1 and TRBJ1-2; D is uncertain. This CDR3 spans 16 amino acids. From germline, CDR1 is SQVTM and CDR2 ANQGSEA. The ends were cut back, 3 bases at V and 4 bases at J, with 21 bases in the middle.

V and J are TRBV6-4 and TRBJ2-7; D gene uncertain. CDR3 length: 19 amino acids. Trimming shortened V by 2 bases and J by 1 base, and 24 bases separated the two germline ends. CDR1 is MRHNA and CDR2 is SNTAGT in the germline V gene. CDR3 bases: TGTGCCAGCAGTGACGGGGTAGCCATGGATCACCGCTGGTCCTACGAGCAGTACTTC. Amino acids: CASSDGVAMDHRWSYEQYF.

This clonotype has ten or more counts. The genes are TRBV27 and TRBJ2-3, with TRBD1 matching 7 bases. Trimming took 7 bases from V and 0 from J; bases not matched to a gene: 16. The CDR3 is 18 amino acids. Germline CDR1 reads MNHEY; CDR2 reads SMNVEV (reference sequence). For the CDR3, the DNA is TGTGCCAGCACTAAAAAAGGGGGCTTCAGCTATAGCACAGATACGCAGTATTTT. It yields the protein CASTKKGGFSYSTDTQYF.

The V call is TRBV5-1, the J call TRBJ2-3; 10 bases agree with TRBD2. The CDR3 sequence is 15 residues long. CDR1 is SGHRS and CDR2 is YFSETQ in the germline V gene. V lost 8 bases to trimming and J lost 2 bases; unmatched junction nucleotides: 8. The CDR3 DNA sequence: TGCGCCAGTTCGGTCGGGACTAGCGACACAGATACGCAGTATTTT. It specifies CASSVGTSDTDTQYF.

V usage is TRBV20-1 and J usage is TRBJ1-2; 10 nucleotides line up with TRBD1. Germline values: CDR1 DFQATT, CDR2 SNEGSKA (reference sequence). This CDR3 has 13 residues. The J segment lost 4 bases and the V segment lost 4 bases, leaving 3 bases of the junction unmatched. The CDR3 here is CSAMDRGGYGYTF. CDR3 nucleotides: TGCAGTGCTATGGACAGGGGGGGCTATGGCTACACCTTC.

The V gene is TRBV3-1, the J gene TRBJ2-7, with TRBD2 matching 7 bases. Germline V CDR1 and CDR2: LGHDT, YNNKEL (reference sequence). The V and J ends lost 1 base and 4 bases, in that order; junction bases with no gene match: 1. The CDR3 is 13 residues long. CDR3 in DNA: TGTGCCAGCAGCCAAGGGGAGGGATACGAGCAGTACTTC. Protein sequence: CASSQGEGYEQYF.

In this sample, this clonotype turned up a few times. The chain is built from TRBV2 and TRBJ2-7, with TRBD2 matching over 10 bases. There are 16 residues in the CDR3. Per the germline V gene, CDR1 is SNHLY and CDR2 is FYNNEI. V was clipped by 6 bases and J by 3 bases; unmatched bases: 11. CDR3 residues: CASRALGTSAYYEQYF. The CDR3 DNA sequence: TGTGCCAGCAGAGCCCTAGGGACTAGCGCATACTACGAGCAGTACTTC.

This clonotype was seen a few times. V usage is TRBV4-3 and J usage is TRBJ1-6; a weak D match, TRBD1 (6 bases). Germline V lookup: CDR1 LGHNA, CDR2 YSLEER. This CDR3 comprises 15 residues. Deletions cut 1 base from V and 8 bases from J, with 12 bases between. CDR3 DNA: TGCGCCAGCAGCCAAGTCAGGGGAAACCATTCACCCCTCCACTTT. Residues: CASSQVRGNHSPLHF.

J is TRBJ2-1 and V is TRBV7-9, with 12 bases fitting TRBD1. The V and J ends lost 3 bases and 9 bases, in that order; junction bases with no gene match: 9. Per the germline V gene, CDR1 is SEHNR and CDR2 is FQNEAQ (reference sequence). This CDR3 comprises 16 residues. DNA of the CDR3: TGTGCCAGCAGCTTTCTAGGGACAGGGGGCTTCGGTGAGCAGTTCTTC. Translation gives CASSFLGTGGFGEQFF.

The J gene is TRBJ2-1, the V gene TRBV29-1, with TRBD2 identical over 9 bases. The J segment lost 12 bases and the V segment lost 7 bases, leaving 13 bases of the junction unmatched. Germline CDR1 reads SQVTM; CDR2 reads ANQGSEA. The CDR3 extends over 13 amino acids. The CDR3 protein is CSAGVAGGFPQFF. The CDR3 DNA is TGCAGCGCTGGGGTCGCGGGAGGGTTCCCGCAGTTCTTC.

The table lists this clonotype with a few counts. In DNA form, the CDR3 reads TGTGCCAGCAGTTTGTTCGGGGCGATTCAAGGTTTCTCCTACGAGCAGTACTTC. Its protein is CASSLFGAIQGFSYEQYF. The chain is built from TRBV28 and TRBJ2-7; possibly TRBD1 or TRBD2 for D (5 bases each). With 3 bases removed from V and 0 bases from J, the gap between germline ends came to 21 bases. Germline assignment: CDR1 MDHEN and CDR2 SYDVKM. This CDR3 comprises 18 residues.

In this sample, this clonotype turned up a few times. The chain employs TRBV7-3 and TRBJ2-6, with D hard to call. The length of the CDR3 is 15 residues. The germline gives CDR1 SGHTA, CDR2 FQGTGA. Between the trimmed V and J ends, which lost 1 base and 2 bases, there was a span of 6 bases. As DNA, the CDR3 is TGTGCCAGCAGCTTAAGCCTACCTGGGGCCAACGTCCTGACTTTC. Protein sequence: CASSLSLPGANVLTF.

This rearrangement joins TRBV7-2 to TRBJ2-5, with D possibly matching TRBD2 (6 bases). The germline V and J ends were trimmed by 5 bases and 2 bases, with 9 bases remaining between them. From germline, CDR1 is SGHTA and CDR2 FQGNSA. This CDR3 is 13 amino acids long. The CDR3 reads CASSRDWQETQYF. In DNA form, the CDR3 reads TGTGCCAGCAGCCGGGACTGGCAAGAGACCCAGTACTTC.

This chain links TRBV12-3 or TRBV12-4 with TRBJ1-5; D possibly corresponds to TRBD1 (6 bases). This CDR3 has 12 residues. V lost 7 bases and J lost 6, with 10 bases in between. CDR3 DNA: TGTGCCAGCACCGAACAGGGTCAGCCCCAGCATTTT. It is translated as CASTEQGQPQHF.